The 8 T cell receptor beta chains given below trace back to one sample, sequenced in a study of blood T cells in healthy people across ages (dated by TCRdb to between 2015 and 2016). The library was obtained by 5' RACE. The reads were generated on an Illumina HiSeq 2500. The second PCR ran for about 6 to 12 cycles and used a J-beta primer mix along with a sample-barcoded 5' primer. Using fastp at Q25 and MiXCR, TCRdb reprocessed the public reads and kept productive beta chains. Entries that share a CDR3 protein sequence are merged under the most common genes and DNA. This sample holds 750,000 to 950,000 distinct CDR3 sequences; 20% to 30% were observed only once. The top ten clonotypes cover less than 3.5% of the sample. This sample also appeared in a second study, on T cells of mothers and their children.

The source material was blood. These receptors were obtained from a boy under 18 in good health.

The chain employs TRBV10-1 and TRBJ2-5; 10 nucleotides align to TRBD2. CDR3 length: 15 residues. J gave up 2 bases and V 5 bases, and 5 bases lay outside the gene matches. CDR1 and CDR2 from the germline V gene are WNHNN and SYGVQD (reference sequence). CDR3 DNA: TGCGCCAGCAGTCGAACTAGCGGGACTCAAGAGACCCAGTACTTC. It translates to CASSRTSGTQETQYF.

V is TRBV2 and J is TRBJ2-5; D uncertain. Trimming pared 10 bases from V and 5 bases from J, leaving 11 bases between. Germline loops: CDR1 SNHLY, CDR2 FYNNEI. The CDR3 consists of 11 residues. CDR3: CAIGTGETQYF. The CDR3 nucleotides read TGTGCCATCGGCACCGGGGAGACCCAGTACTTC.

This clonotype was counted only a few times. The chain links TRBV7-8 to TRBJ2-5; 11 positions match TRBD1. CDR3 length: 15 amino acids. The germline CDR1 and CDR2 sequences are SGHVS and FQNEAQ. Unmatched junction bases numbered 5, after V lost 5 bases and J lost 3 bases. The CDR3 DNA is TGTGCCAGCAGCCCTTCGGGACAGGGGGAAGAGACCCAGTACTTC. It yields the protein CASSPSGQGEETQYF.

The DNA for the CDR3 is TGTGCCAGCAGTTTACGTAGACTAGAGAACACCGGGGAGCTGTTTTTT. Translated: CASSLRRLENTGELFF. The chain employs TRBV28 and TRBJ2-2; tentatively, D is TRBD2 (6 bases). Deletions cut 2 bases from V and 1 base from J, with 11 bases between. This CDR3 has 16 amino acids. Germline V gene data show CDR1 as MDHEN and CDR2 as SYDVKM.

This clonotype was seen only a few times. V gene TRBV20-1 combines with J gene TRBJ2-1; 9 nucleotides match TRBD2. The germline V gene has CDR1 DFQATT and CDR2 SNEGSKA (reference sequence). This CDR3 is built from 17 residues. V lost 7 bases and J lost 0; bases outside the gene matches: 13. CDR3 sequence: CSVPSRGGWGSYNEQFF. Here the CDR3 DNA reads TGCAGTGTCCCATCGCGGGGGGGCTGGGGCTCCTACAATGAGCAGTTCTTC.

This chain connects TRBV2 to TRBJ1-6; D is uncertain. Trimming shortened V by 7 bases and J by 4 bases, and 11 bases separated the two germline ends. The germline V gene has CDR1 SNHLY and CDR2 FYNNEI. The CDR3 is made up of 14 amino acids. DNA for the CDR3: TGTGCCAGCACCGCGGTAGCTTATAATTCACCCCTCCACTTT. It is translated as CASTAVAYNSPLHF.

This clonotype was recorded a few times. The chain links TRBV28 to TRBJ2-5, with D possibly being TRBD1 or TRBD2 (7 bases each). The CDR3 length is 16 residues. The germline V and J ends were trimmed by 6 bases and 0 bases, with 17 bases remaining between them. Germline V gives CDR1 MDHEN, CDR2 SYDVKM. CDR3 coding DNA: TGTGCCAGCAGGAGAGCAGGGGGGGGGTACCAAGAGACCCAGTACTTC. Amino acids: CASRRAGGGYQETQYF.

This chain joins TRBV20-1 and TRBJ2-1; D unresolved. Germline V gene sequence: CDR1 DFQATT, CDR2 SNEGSKA (reference sequence). The CDR3 spans 17 residues. V lost 3 bases and J 7 bases, leaving 25 bases between the germline ends. The CDR3 spells CSASGPRIGSSINEQFF. The CDR3, as DNA: TGCAGTGCTAGCGGCCCTCGAATTGGTAGTTCGATTAATGAGCAGTTCTTC.